This passage covers 30 T cell receptor beta chains from one sample sequenced in a study of cytomegalovirus exposure and HLA in healthy donors. In the PCR, 60 Vbeta and 13 Jbeta primers were used. Profiled with immunoSEQ multiplex PCR; TCRdb holds only in-frame clones, not every one. The data contain 85,000 to 130,000 clones, 65% to 85% of them seen just once; the ten biggest clones take up 2.5% to 3%. The sequenced sample consisted of PBMCs. These receptors were collected from a male donor in good health and CMV-seropositive.

J is TRBJ2-5 and V is TRBV5-6; 13 bases are shared with TRBD2. CDR1 SGHDT and CDR2 YYEEEE come from the germline V gene. This CDR3 has 19 amino acids. V gave up 2 bases and J gave up 2 bases; unmatched junction bases: 12. This CDR3 reads CASSFEGGPGLAGQETQYF. The CDR3 DNA sequence: TGTGCCAGCAGCTTCGAGGGGGGACCGGGACTAGCGGGGCAAGAGACCCAGTACTTC.

V and J are TRBV4-3 and TRBJ2-1, with 7 positions matching TRBD2. Germline V CDR1 and CDR2: LGHNA, YSLEER. J lost 0 bases, V lost 7 bases, and 6 bases had no gene match. This CDR3 region has 15 residues. The CDR3 bases are TGCGCCAGCACTTACGGGAGGTTCTCCTACAATGAGCAGTTCTTC. Translating it yields CASTYGRFSYNEQFF.

The chain couples TRBV6-1 to TRBJ2-7; 8 bases agree with TRBD1. With V trimmed by 5 bases and J by 2 bases, 5 bases remained unmatched. This CDR3 is 14 amino acids long. Germline CDR1 is MNHNS and CDR2 is SASEGT. In DNA, the CDR3 is TGTGCCAGCAGTCGGGACAGGTCTACCTACGAGCAGTACTTC. It specifies CASSRDRSTYEQYF.

The V call is TRBV6-5, the J call TRBJ2-7; 9 bases align to TRBD2. Germline-derived CDR1 and CDR2 are MNHEY and SVGAGI. With V trimmed by 6 bases and J by 11 bases, 14 bases remained unmatched. The CDR3 loop spans 14 amino acids. The CDR3 reads CASSPGAAGGREYF. The CDR3 DNA sequence: TGTGCCAGCAGCCCCGGTGCAGCGGGGGGCAGGGAGTACTTC.

The V call is TRBV4-2, the J call TRBJ1-3; no definite D call. CDR3 length: 15 amino acids. Trimming cost V 0 bases and J 4 bases, with 10 bases left between them. CDR1 and CDR2 (germline): LGHNA, YNFKEQ. CDR3: CASSQDRGSGNTIYF. The CDR3 DNA sequence: TGTGCCAGCAGCCAAGATCGGGGATCCGGAAACACCATATATTTT.

CDR3 DNA sequence: TGCAGCGTTGGGACAGGGAGCTACACCTTC. It specifies CSVGTGSYTF. The gene calls are TRBV29-1 and TRBJ1-2, with TRBD1 matching 8 bases. Unmatched junction bases numbered 1, after V lost 4 bases and J lost 9 bases. CDR1 SQVTM and CDR2 ANQGSEA come from the germline V gene. The CDR3 is 10 amino acids.

This clone was seen a single time. Compared with germline, one end of the junction differs, possibly owing to a read error. The genes are TRBV19 and TRBJ2-2, with TRBD1 matching over 10 bases. Germline CDR1 LNHDA, CDR2 SQIVND (reference sequence). CDR3 length equals 18 residues. The CDR3 spells CASSSDRGLIIDTGELFF. As DNA, the CDR3 is TGTGCCAGTAGTTCCGACAGGGGGCTAATAATCGACACCGGAGAGCTGTTTTTT.

Notes on this clone: Germline and junction disagree at one end, which may indicate a read error. The gene calls are TRBV6-5 and TRBJ1-6, with TRBD1 as a possible D gene (6 bases). CDR1 is MNHEY, CDR2 SVGAGI, per germline. The CDR3 runs 15 residues. The CDR3 DNA is TGTGCCAGCAACCTTTCAGGGGCGACTAATTCACCCCTCAACTTT. Its protein product is CASNLSGATNSPLNF.

The chain carries TRBV5-4 and TRBJ2-3, with 9 nucleotides matching TRBD2. V dropped 0 bases and J dropped 5; count of bases not matched to a gene: 7. Germline-derived CDR1 and CDR2 are SGHNT and YYREEE (reference sequence). The CDR3 spans 16 residues. The CDR3 loop reads CASSLEPAGGGDTQYF. Here the CDR3 DNA reads TGTGCCAGCAGCTTGGAGCCAGCGGGGGGAGGAGATACGCAGTATTTT. The full variable domain, with the rest looked up from reference TRBV5-4 and TRBJ2-3, is ETGVTQSPTHLIKTRGQQVTLRCSSQSGHNTVSWYQQALGQGPQFIFQYYREEENGRGNFPPRFSGLQFPNYSSELNVNALELDDSALYLCASSLEPAGGGDTQYFGPGTRLTVL.

This rearrangement joins TRBV27 to TRBJ2-1, with 9 bases aligning to TRBD2. Germline CDR1 MNHEY, CDR2 SMNVEV (reference sequence). Trimming removed 6 bases from V and 3 bases from J; junction bases left unmatched: 6. The CDR3 runs to 15 residues. In nucleotides, the CDR3 is TGTGCCAGCAGCCAGACTAGCGGAAGCTACAATGAGCAGTTCTTC. Protein: CASSQTSGSYNEQFF.

The rearrangement uses TRBV4-1 and TRBJ2-2; TRBD1 is a possible D gene (6 bases). The length of the CDR3 is 17 residues. Trimming shortened V by 0 bases and J by 7 bases, and 18 bases separated the two germline ends. The germline V gene has CDR1 MGHRA and CDR2 YSYEKL. The CDR3 DNA reads as TGCGCCAGCAGCCAAGATAAGATGTTAGGGGGAAACGGGGAGCTGTTTTTT. Its translation: CASSQDKMLGGNGELFF.

This clone was counted a single time. This chain uses TRBV4-3 with TRBJ2-1, with 10 bases aligning to TRBD2. Trimming took 1 base from V and 1 from J; bases not matched to a gene: 7. In germline, CDR1 is LGHNA, CDR2 YSLEER. The length of the CDR3 is 18 residues. The CDR3 loop reads CASSQGASGGYSYNEQFF. DNA of the CDR3: TGCGCCAGCAGCCAAGGTGCTAGCGGGGGATATTCCTACAATGAGCAGTTCTTC.

This chain joins TRBV19 and TRBJ2-1, with a weak D call TRBD2 (6 bases). V was pared by 6 bases and J by 6 bases, with 12 bases between. CDR1 and CDR2 from the germline V gene are LNHDA and SQIVND (reference sequence). This CDR3 has 13 amino acids. The CDR3 spells CASSRTTGNEQFF. The CDR3 bases are TGTGCCAGTAGCCGGACTACCGGCAATGAGCAGTTCTTC.

This chain's CDR3 is CASSSVVLGAGEAFF. As DNA, the CDR3 is TGTGCCAGCAGCTCTGTGGTGTTGGGGGCCGGTGAAGCTTTCTTT. The chain combines TRBV7-9 with TRBJ1-1; tentatively, D is TRBD1 (6 bases). This CDR3 contains 15 residues. From germline, CDR1 is SEHNR and CDR2 FQNEAQ (reference sequence). V lost 4 bases and J lost 7, with 19 bases in between.

A word on this clone: The same CDR3 also results from other DNA sequences found in this sample. This chain joins TRBV5-1 and TRBJ1-1; a weak D match, TRBD1 (5 bases). Trimming shortened V by 2 bases and J by 2 bases, and 7 bases separated the two germline ends. From germline, CDR1 is SGHRS and CDR2 YFSETQ. The CDR3 is made up of 13 amino acids. The CDR3 nucleotides read TGCGCCAGCAGCTTTAGGGGAAACACTGAAGCTTTCTTT. This codes for CASSFRGNTEAFF.

In regard to this clone: A read error may produce the germline difference seen at one junction end. V usage is TRBV4-3 and J usage is TRBJ1-2; no clear D. CDR1 LGHNA and CDR2 YSLEER come from the germline V gene. This CDR3 is built from 13 residues. For the CDR3, the DNA is TGCGCCAGCAGGCAAGGGTCGGGCTATGGCTACACCTTC. Translated: CASRQGSGYGYTF.

This clone was seen a few times. The chain carries TRBV27 and TRBJ2-2, with D possibly matching TRBD1 (6 bases). From germline, CDR1 is MNHEY and CDR2 SMNVEV (reference sequence). The V gene lost 2 bases and the J gene lost 4 bases, with 11 bases spanning the gap. The CDR3 has 15 residues. This CDR3 reads CASSLGQGSTGELFF. The CDR3 coding sequence is TGTGCCAGCAGTTTAGGCCAGGGGAGCACCGGGGAGCTGTTTTTT.

The CDR3, as DNA: TGTGCCAGCACGACGCCGGGAGAGACCCAGTACTTC. This gives the protein CASTTPGETQYF. V usage is TRBV6-6 and J usage is TRBJ2-5; D remains ambiguous. Per germline, CDR1 MNHNY and CDR2 SVGAGI (reference sequence). The CDR3 has 12 residues. V was shortened by 7 bases and J by 4 bases, with 10 bases between the two germline ends.

With respect to this clone: Other DNA sequences in this specimen translate into the identical CDR3. CDR3 residues: CASSLAGGDTDTQYF. In nucleotides, the CDR3 is TGCGCCAGCAGCTTGGCCGGCGGGGACACAGATACGCAGTATTTT. J is TRBJ2-3 and V is TRBV5-1, with TRBD2 as a possible D gene (6 bases). Trimming pared 0 bases from V and 2 bases from J, leaving 10 bases between. The CDR3 extends over 15 amino acids. Germline-derived CDR1 and CDR2 are SGHRS and YFSETQ.

The chain has TRBV15 and TRBJ1-1; TRBD1 matches 9 bases. The germline CDR1 and CDR2 sequences are LNHNV and YYDKDF (reference sequence). The V segment lost 3 bases and the J segment 1 base; nucleotides outside the gene matches: 3. The CDR3 sequence is 15 residues long. CDR3 protein: CATSSKTGGNTEAFF. The CDR3 region has the DNA TGTGCCACCAGCAGTAAGACAGGGGGGAACACTGAAGCTTTCTTT.

In DNA form, the CDR3 reads TGTGCCAGCAGCCTATACAATGAGCAGTTCTTC. The encoded protein is CASSLYNEQFF. The chain recombines TRBV4-2 with TRBJ2-1, with D unclear. The CDR3 runs to 11 residues. V lost 4 bases to trimming and J lost 4 bases, with 2 bases between them. CDR1 LGHNA and CDR2 YNFKEQ come from the germline V gene.

The chain carries TRBV5-8 and TRBJ2-5; 10 bases agree with TRBD1. Per germline, CDR1 SGHTS and CDR2 YDEGEE. Trimming cost V 4 bases and J 4 bases; bases outside gene matches: 10. CDR3 size: 16 residues. The CDR3 here is CASSVAGTGAGETQYF. The CDR3, as DNA: TGTGCCAGCAGCGTCGCCGGGACAGGGGCGGGAGAGACCCAGTACTTC.

This chain joins TRBV9 and TRBJ2-2; 8 positions agree with TRBD2. The CDR3 covers 15 residues. Unmatched junction bases numbered 4, after V lost 5 bases and J lost 1 base. Looked up from germline, CDR1 is SGDLS and CDR2 is YYNGEE. The chain's CDR3 is CASSPGGVNTGELFF. In DNA, the CDR3 is TGTGCCAGCAGTCCCGGGGGGGTGAACACCGGGGAGCTGTTTTTT.

The genes are TRBV27 and TRBJ1-1; the D gene is possibly TRBD1 (5 bases). The germline V gene has CDR1 MNHEY and CDR2 SMNVEV (reference sequence). The ends were cut back, 4 bases at V and 6 bases at J, with 12 bases in the middle. The CDR3 consists of 13 residues. CDR3 DNA sequence: TGTGCCAGCAGTTCCTCGGGGGGATCTGAAGCTTTCTTT. This encodes CASSSSGGSEAFF.

This CDR3 reads CASGGTAGTNEQFF. As DNA, the CDR3 is TGCGCCAGCGGCGGGACTGCAGGGACCAATGAGCAGTTCTTC. J is TRBJ2-1 and V is TRBV5-1, with D perhaps TRBD2 (6 bases). V was clipped by 7 bases and J by 6 bases, with 17 bases between them. The CDR3 contains 14 residues. CDR1 SGHRS and CDR2 YFSETQ come from the germline V gene.

This chain connects TRBV5-1 to TRBJ1-6; D is undetermined. The germline CDR1 and CDR2 sequences are SGHRS and YFSETQ. The V end was cut by 0 bases, the J end by 8 bases, with 12 bases between. The CDR3 runs 15 residues. The CDR3, as DNA: TGCGCCAGCAGCTTGGCTGGGCCCCAAGATTCACCCCTCCACTTT. This codes for CASSLAGPQDSPLHF.

This clone was recorded a few times. The chain combines TRBV5-1 with TRBJ2-5; 9 bases align to TRBD2. The CDR3 is 15 residues long. Trimming at V came to 7 bases and at J to 5 bases, leaving 12 bases not matched to a gene. CDR1 and CDR2 (germline): SGHRS, YFSETQ. The CDR3 sequence: CASQSSGGGGETQYF. CDR3 nucleotides: TGCGCCAGCCAGAGTAGCGGGGGCGGGGGCGAGACCCAGTACTTC.

This CDR3 is CASSPHQGTEAFF. The CDR3 DNA reads as TGTGCCAGCAGTCCCCACCAGGGCACTGAAGCTTTCTTT. The genes are TRBV27 and TRBJ1-1; a weak D match, TRBD1 (5 bases). The CDR3 consists of 13 residues. CDR1 and CDR2 from the germline V gene are MNHEY and SMNVEV (reference sequence). Trimming took 5 bases from V and 4 from J, leaving 11 bases between them.

The genes are TRBV5-4 and TRBJ2-1; TRBD1 aligns across 7 bases. CDR3 length: 15 residues. The trim removed 2 bases at V and 0 bases at J, leaving 2 bases unmatched. Germline V CDR1 and CDR2: SGHNT, YYREEE (reference sequence). DNA of the CDR3: TGTGCCAGCAGCTTCCGGGACAGCTCCTACAATGAGCAGTTCTTC. Its protein product is CASSFRDSSYNEQFF.

There are a few counts of this clone. This sequence joins TRBV18 and TRBJ2-5; D may be TRBD1 (5 bases). CDR1 KGHSH and CDR2 LQKENI come from the germline V gene. V lost 6 bases, J lost 0 bases, and 17 bases lay in between. CDR3 length: 16 residues. CDR3 sequence: CASSPRQLLYQETQYF. The CDR3 bases are TGTGCCAGCTCGCCCCGACAGCTCTTGTACCAAGAGACCCAGTACTTC.